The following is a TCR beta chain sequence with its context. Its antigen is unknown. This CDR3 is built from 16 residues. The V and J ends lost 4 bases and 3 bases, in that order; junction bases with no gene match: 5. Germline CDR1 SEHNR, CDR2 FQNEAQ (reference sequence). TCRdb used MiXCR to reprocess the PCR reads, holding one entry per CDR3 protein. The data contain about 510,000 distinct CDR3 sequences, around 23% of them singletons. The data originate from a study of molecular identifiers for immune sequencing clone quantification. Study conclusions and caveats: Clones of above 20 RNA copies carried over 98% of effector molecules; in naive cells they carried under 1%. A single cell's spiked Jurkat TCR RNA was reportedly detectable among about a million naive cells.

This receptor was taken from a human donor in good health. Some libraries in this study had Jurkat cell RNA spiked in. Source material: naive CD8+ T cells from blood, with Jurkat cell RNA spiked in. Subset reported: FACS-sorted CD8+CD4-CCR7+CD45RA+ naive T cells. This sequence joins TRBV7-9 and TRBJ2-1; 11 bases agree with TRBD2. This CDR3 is CASSSRLAGLYNEQFF. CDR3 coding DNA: TGTGCCAGCAGCTCCCGACTAGCGGGACTCTACAATGAGCAGTTCTTC.